The source of this T cell receptor beta chain is a study of radiation and T cells in renal cell carcinoma. As to treatment: 15 Gy SBRT to primary tumor, nephrectomy 4 weeks later. This clone was detected only a few times. The table came from immunoSEQ multiplex PCR; TCRdb's copy has only in-frame clones and leaves some out. Altogether fewer than 25,000 clones are present, 47% being singletons, with the ten largest covering approximately 16%. The sequence was collected from a woman aged 45-60 years with renal cell carcinoma. Material: tumor tissue, obtained from a patient whose treatment included radiotherapy and nephrectomy.

The CDR3 region has the DNA TGTGCCAGCTCCCTCAGTACGGGGAGCGGGAACTACGAGCAGTACTTC. This encodes CASSLSTGSGNYEQYF. The V and J genes are TRBV18 and TRBJ2-7; 7 bases are a match to TRBD2. V was pared by 6 bases and J by 3 bases, with 14 bases of the junction left unmatched. The length of the CDR3 is 16 residues. Germline-derived CDR1 and CDR2 are KGHSH and LQKENI. The entire variable domain, with the rest obtained from reference TRBV18 and TRBJ2-7, is as follows: NAGVMQNPRHLVRRRGQEARLRCSPMKGHSHVYWYRQLPEEGLKFMVYLQKENIIDESGMPKERFSAEFPKEGPSILRIQQVVRGDSAAYFCASSLSTGSGNYEQYFGPGTRLTVT.